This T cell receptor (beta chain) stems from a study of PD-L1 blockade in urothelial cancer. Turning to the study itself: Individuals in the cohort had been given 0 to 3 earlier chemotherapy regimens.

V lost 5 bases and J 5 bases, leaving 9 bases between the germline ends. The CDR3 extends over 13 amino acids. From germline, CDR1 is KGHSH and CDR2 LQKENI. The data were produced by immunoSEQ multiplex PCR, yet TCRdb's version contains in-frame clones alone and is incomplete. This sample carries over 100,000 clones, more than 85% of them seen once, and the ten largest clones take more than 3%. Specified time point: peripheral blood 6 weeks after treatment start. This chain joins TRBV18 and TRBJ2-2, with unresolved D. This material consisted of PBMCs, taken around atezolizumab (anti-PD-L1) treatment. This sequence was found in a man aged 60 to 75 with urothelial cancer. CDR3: CASSDSGTGELFF. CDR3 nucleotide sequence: TGTGCCAGCTCAGATTCCGGTACCGGGGAGCTGTTTTTT.